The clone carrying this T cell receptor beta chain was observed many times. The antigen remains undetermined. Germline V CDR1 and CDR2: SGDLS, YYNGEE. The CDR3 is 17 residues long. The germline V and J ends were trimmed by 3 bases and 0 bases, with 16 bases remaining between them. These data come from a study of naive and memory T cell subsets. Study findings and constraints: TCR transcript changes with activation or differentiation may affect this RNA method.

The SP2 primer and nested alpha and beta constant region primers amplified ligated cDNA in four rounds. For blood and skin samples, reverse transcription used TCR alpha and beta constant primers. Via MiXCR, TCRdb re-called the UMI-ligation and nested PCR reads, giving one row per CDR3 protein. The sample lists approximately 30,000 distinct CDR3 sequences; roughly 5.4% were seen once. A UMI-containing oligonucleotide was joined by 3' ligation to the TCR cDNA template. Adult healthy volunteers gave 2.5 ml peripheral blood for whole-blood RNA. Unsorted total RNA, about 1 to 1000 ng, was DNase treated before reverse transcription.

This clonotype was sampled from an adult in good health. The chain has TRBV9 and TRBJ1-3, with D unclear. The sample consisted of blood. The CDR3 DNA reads TGTGCCAGCAGCGCCCTGCGGCAGCTGAGCTCTGGAAACACCATATATTTT. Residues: CASSALRQLSSGNTIYF. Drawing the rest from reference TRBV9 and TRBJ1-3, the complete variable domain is DSGVTQTPKHLITATGQRVTLRCSPRSGDLSVYWYQQSLDQGLQFLIQYYNGEERAKGNILERFSAQQFPDLHSELNLSSLELGDSALYFCASSALRQLSSGNTIYFGEGSWLTVV.